One and the same sample provided the 21 T cell receptor beta chains below, sequenced in a study of human T cells and chemical hapten exposure. Each CDR3 protein is one row after TCRdb ran MiXCR on the RACE reads. In the table there are tens of thousands of distinct CDR3 sequences, about 11% of which are singletons. Time point: patch test 2, 6 weeks after DPC sensitization. Described treatment: therapeutic diphenylcyclopropenone sensitization with weekly scalp DPC. Specimen: whole blood, collected in connection with sensitization to the hapten diphenylcyclopropenone (DPC). Receptors were obtained from a middle-aged man with alopecia areata. Some clones in this sample may be carry-over from other donors' samples.

J is TRBJ2-5 and V is TRBV20-1; D not certain. The V end lost 3 bases, the J end lost 5 bases, and 10 bases lay between the germline ends. Germline V gives CDR1 DFQATT, CDR2 SNEGSKA (reference sequence). The CDR3 runs 12 residues. Here the CDR3 reads CSARNVGETQYF. The CDR3 DNA sequence: TGCAGTGCTAGGAACGTCGGGGAGACCCAGTACTTC.

This clonotype was observed many times. The chain employs TRBV4-3 and TRBJ2-3, with 8 positions matching TRBD2. Germline CDR1 is LGHNA and CDR2 is YSLEER. V lost 1 base and J lost 12; bases outside the gene matches: 15. The CDR3 sequence is 16 residues long. The CDR3 nucleotides read TGCGCCAGCAGCCAAGCCCCAGCGGGAGATGGACGGGGACAGTATTTT. This sequence encodes CASSQAPAGDGRGQYF.

This clonotype was seen more than once but under ten times. The V call is TRBV6-5, the J call TRBJ1-5, with D possibly matching TRBD1 (5 bases). Deletions cut 4 bases from V and 7 bases from J, with 14 bases between. The CDR3 loop spans 14 amino acids. CDR1 MNHEY and CDR2 SVGAGI come from the germline V gene. CDR3 sequence reads: CASSSSGASQPQHF. The CDR3 DNA reads as TGTGCCAGCAGTTCTTCCGGGGCGAGCCAGCCCCAGCATTTT.

This chain links TRBV20-1 with TRBJ2-7, with D unclear. Trimming shortened V by 6 bases and J by 4 bases, and 16 bases separated the two germline ends. This CDR3 is 13 amino acids long. In germline, CDR1 is DFQATT, CDR2 SNEGSKA (reference sequence). Here the CDR3 DNA reads TGCAGTGCAACAGACTCCCCCGGGTACGAGCAGTACTTC. The encoded protein is CSATDSPGYEQYF.

The CDR3 here is CASEGTYNEQFF. For the CDR3, the DNA is TGTGCCAGCGAAGGGACCTACAATGAGCAGTTCTTC. V gene TRBV6-2 or TRBV6-3 combines with J gene TRBJ2-1; D gene ambiguous. The CDR3 totals 12 residues. The V end lost 8 bases, the J end lost 2 bases, and 7 bases lay between the germline ends. Germline V lookup: CDR1 MNHEY, CDR2 SVGEGT.

The gene calls are TRBV6-1 and TRBJ2-3; D is tentatively TRBD1 or TRBD2 (6 bases each). This CDR3 is 16 amino acids long. Trimming cost V 4 bases and J 4 bases, with 18 bases left between them. Looked up from germline, CDR1 is MNHNS and CDR2 is SASEGT. The chain's CDR3 is CASSVRGPSLADTQYF. CDR3 coding DNA: TGTGCCAGCAGTGTACGGGGGCCCTCGCTTGCAGATACGCAGTATTTT.

This chain uses TRBV29-1 with TRBJ1-1, with D maybe TRBD1 (6 bases). Trimming pared 2 bases from V and 4 bases from J, leaving 23 bases between. CDR1 and CDR2 from the germline V gene are SQVTM and ANQGSEA. CDR3 length: 17 residues. The CDR3 is CSVENRVFGGGGTEAFF. In DNA, the CDR3 is TGCAGCGTTGAAAATCGGGTGTTTGGGGGCGGTGGCACTGAAGCTTTCTTT.

This clonotype was picked up a small number of times. The rearrangement uses TRBV7-6 and TRBJ1-5; D perhaps matches TRBD1 (6 bases). The CDR3 runs to 16 residues. The germline gives CDR1 SGHVS, CDR2 FNYEAQ. V was trimmed by 5 bases and J by 2 bases, leaving 16 bases between them. CDR3 DNA sequence: TGTGCCAGCAGCAGAGGATCGGGGGCTGGCAATCAGCCCCAGCATTTT. This codes for CASSRGSGAGNQPQHF.

As DNA, the CDR3 is TGTGCCAGCCGGGACTCCTATGAAAAACTGTTTTTT. Protein product: CASRDSYEKLFF. V usage is TRBV7-9 and J usage is TRBJ1-4; D is perhaps TRBD1 (5 bases). V gave up 8 bases and J gave up 6 bases, with 10 bases separating them. In germline, CDR1 is SEHNR, CDR2 FQNEAQ (reference sequence). CDR3 size: 12 residues.

This chain joins TRBV7-3 and TRBJ2-2; D is possibly TRBD2 (5 bases). This CDR3 has 14 residues. The germline V gene has CDR1 SGHTA and CDR2 FQGTGA. V lost 5 bases and J 0 bases, leaving 7 bases between the germline ends. Here the CDR3 DNA reads TGTGCCAGCAGCCCAGCGGCGAACACCGGGGAGCTGTTTTTT. It specifies CASSPAANTGELFF. The full variable domain, completed using reference TRBV7-3 and TRBJ2-2, is GAGVSQTPSNKVTEKGKYVELRCDPISGHTALYWYRQSLGQGPEFLIYFQGTGAADDSGLPNDRFFAVRPEGSVSTLKIQRTERGDSAVYLCASSPAANTGELFFGEGSRLTVL.

This clonotype was observed many times. This chain joins TRBV20-1 and TRBJ2-3, with D perhaps being TRBD1 or TRBD2 (7 bases each). The CDR3 runs to 11 residues. The germline gives CDR1 DFQATT, CDR2 SNEGSKA (reference sequence). For the CDR3, the DNA is TGCGGGGGAGGGGGCCCAGATACGCAGTATTTT. Translating it yields CGGGGPDTQYF.

Ten or more counts support this clonotype. The chain uses TRBV20-1 and TRBJ1-1; TRBD1 matches 7 bases. The CDR3 loop spans 14 amino acids. The germline CDR1 and CDR2 sequences are DFQATT and SNEGSKA (reference sequence). J gave up 5 bases and V 1 base, and 7 bases lay outside the gene matches. The DNA of the CDR3 is TGCAGTGCTAGAGCCCAGGGGGTATGGACTGAAGCTTTCTTT. It is translated as CSARAQGVWTEAFF.

The chain is built from TRBV25-1 and TRBJ2-1, with 8 bases that match TRBD2. CDR1 is MGHDK and CDR2 is SYGVNS in the germline V gene. V gave up 2 bases and J gave up 3 bases; unmatched junction bases: 3. The CDR3 runs 15 residues. The CDR3 sequence: CASSESLAGYNEQFF. In nucleotides, the CDR3 is TGTGCCAGCAGTGAAAGTCTAGCGGGCTACAATGAGCAGTTCTTC. The full variable domain, its missing parts supplied by reference TRBV25-1 and TRBJ2-1, is EADIYQTPRYLVIGTGKKITLECSQTMGHDKMYWYQQDPGMELHLIHYSYGVNSTEKGDLSSESTVSRIRTEHFPLTLESARPSHTSQYLCASSESLAGYNEQFFGPGTRLTVL.

This clonotype was recorded at least ten times. In nucleotides, the CDR3 is TGTGCCAGCAGTTTAGCGGGAGCCTACAATGAGCAGTTCTTC. It encodes CASSLAGAYNEQFF. This chain joins TRBV28 and TRBJ2-1; the match to TRBD2 covers 7 bases. V was pared by 2 bases and J by 2 bases, with 0 bases of the junction left unmatched. CDR1 and CDR2 (germline): MDHEN, SYDVKM. The CDR3 runs 14 residues. Combining the CDR3 with reference TRBV28 and TRBJ2-1 gives the whole variable domain DVKVTQSSRYLVKRTGEKVFLECVQDMDHENMFWYRQDPGLGLRLIYFSYDVKMKEKGDIPEGYSVSREKKERFSLILESASTNQTSMYLCASSLAGAYNEQFFGPGTRLTVL.

This clonotype was detected only a few times. V usage is TRBV7-9 and J usage is TRBJ2-7; 11 bases map to TRBD2. The J segment lost 5 bases and the V segment lost 5 bases, leaving 8 bases of the junction unmatched. Germline V lookup: CDR1 SEHNR, CDR2 FQNEAQ (reference sequence). The CDR3 length is 15 residues. CDR3 residues: CASSSSGRARNEQYF. CDR3 bases: TGTGCCAGCAGCAGTAGCGGGAGGGCCCGTAACGAGCAGTACTTC. Full variable domain (rest looked up from reference TRBV7-9 and TRBJ2-7): DTGVSQNPRHKITKRGQNVTFRCDPISEHNRLYWYRQTLGQGPEFLTYFQNEAQLEKSRLLSDRFSAERPKGSFSTLEIQRTEQGDSAMYLCASSSSGRARNEQYFGPGTRLTVT.

This chain joins TRBV13 and TRBJ2-7, with 11 positions matching TRBD2. Looked up from germline, CDR1 is PRHDT and CDR2 is FYEKMQ (reference sequence). With 0 bases clipped from V and 3 bases from J, the junction kept 1 base outside the gene matches. This CDR3 is 15 amino acids long. The CDR3 sequence is CASSLGLAGGYEQYV. In DNA, the CDR3 is TGTGCCAGCAGCTTAGGGCTAGCGGGAGGCTACGAGCAGTACGTC.

In its sample, this clonotype was seen many times. The chain employs TRBV28 and TRBJ1-2, with TRBD1 as a possible D gene (5 bases). The CDR3 contains 15 residues. The germline gives CDR1 MDHEN, CDR2 SYDVKM. V was trimmed by 3 bases and J by 7 bases, leaving 18 bases between them. As DNA, the CDR3 is TGTGCCAGCAGTTTGGGGGAATGGGCTCTAAGTGGCTACACCTTC. Translated, it gives CASSLGEWALSGYTF.

This clonotype was recorded a few times. The V call is TRBV12-3 or TRBV12-4, the J call TRBJ1-1, with D uncertain. The V end lost 1 base, the J end lost 6 bases, and 9 bases lay between the germline ends. The CDR3 consists of 13 residues. The CDR3 loop reads CASSLGTEAEAFF. The CDR3 nucleotides read TGTGCCAGCAGTTTAGGGACCGAGGCTGAAGCTTTCTTT.

The chain uses TRBV6-1 and TRBJ2-1; perhaps TRBD2 as D (5 bases). The germline V gene encodes CDR1 MNHNS and CDR2 SASEGT. V dropped 1 base and J dropped 9 bases, with 10 bases sitting between them. The length of the CDR3 is 13 residues. Written as DNA, the CDR3 is TGTGCCAGCAGTGAAGTAGCGAAAGGTGAGCAGTTCTTC. Protein sequence: CASSEVAKGEQFF.

This clonotype was found many times. The chain links TRBV20-1 to TRBJ1-3; tentative D call: TRBD1 (5 bases). The CDR3 is 16 amino acids. CDR1 and CDR2 (germline): DFQATT, SNEGSKA (reference sequence). The V gene lost 3 bases and the J gene lost 0 bases, with 15 bases spanning the gap. The CDR3 spells CSARNVGGGSGNTIYF. In nucleotides, the CDR3 is TGCAGTGCTAGGAATGTGGGGGGTGGCTCTGGAAACACCATATATTTT.

This chain connects TRBV7-2 to TRBJ1-6; tentative D call: TRBD1 (5 bases). The CDR3 is 17 residues long. V was pared by 5 bases and J by 1 base, with 15 bases between. Germline V lookup: CDR1 SGHTA, CDR2 FQGNSA. The DNA for the CDR3 is TGTGCCAGCAGCCAAATGGTGCGGACATCCTATAATTCACCCCTCCACTTT. Translating it yields CASSQMVRTSYNSPLHF. Full variable domain (rest looked up from reference TRBV7-2 and TRBJ1-6): GAGVSQSPSNKVTEKGKDVELRCDPISGHTALYWYRQSLGQGLEFLIYFQGNSAPDKSGLPSDRFSAERTGGSVSTLTIQRTQQEDSAVYLCASSQMVRTSYNSPLHFGNGTRLTVT.